The clone carrying this T cell receptor beta chain has ten or more counts. Its antigen is unidentified. CDR3 size: 14 residues. With 6 bases removed from V and 4 bases from J, the gap between germline ends came to 15 bases. These data belong to a study of early T cells in non-severe SARS-CoV-2 infection. Whole-study context: Sequenced bulk RNA came from whole blood that was unsorted, and chains were unpaired. Study-wide results and limits: Matching against VDJdb likely underestimated virus-specific expansions, favoring anti-spike CD8.

Attachment of unique molecular identifiers to individual cDNA molecules was performed. TCRdb re-called the 5' RACE reads through MiXCR, storing one row per CDR3 protein. The profile shows 50,000 to 75,000 distinct CDR3 sequences, over 4.5% of them singletons. J is TRBJ1-2 and V is TRBV12-3 or TRBV12-4; TRBD1 is a possible D gene (5 bases). This specimen consisted of whole blood, obtained at baseline. The TCR was taken from an adult who was a healthcare worker with PCR-confirmed SARS-CoV-2 infection or an uninfected control (not recorded which). The CDR3 DNA sequence: TGTGCCAGCAGGATTCTTGGTGACAGCTATGGCTACACCTTC. Its protein is CASRILGDSYGYTF.